Detailed here is one TCR beta chain. Its antigen is unknown. Given a much more abundant clone one base away, this may be a read error. Healthy bone marrow donors formed the donor group. The data belong to a study of cytomegalovirus exposure and HLA in healthy donors. Study observations and caveats: A later analysis showed that HLA-associated TCR beta chains had undergone more clonal expansion than equally common others. The authors enumerated over 150 TCR beta chains as linked to cytomegalovirus.

The primer mix had 60 Vbeta and 13 Jbeta primers. Repertoires were generated with immunoSEQ multiplex PCR, while TCRdb's copy carries only in-frame clones and drops some. The sample records over 100,000 clones, roughly four fifths being singletons. Sample: PBMCs. This clonotype originated in a male donor in good health and CMV-seronegative.

The CDR3, as DNA: TGTGCCAGCGGTTCAGGGTCAGGTGGCTACACCTTC. Translation: CASGSGSGGYTF. The V and J genes are TRBV28 and TRBJ1-2, with TRBD1 as a possible D gene (5 bases). Trimming removed 8 bases from V and 7 bases from J, with 14 bases in between. Germline V gives CDR1 MDHEN, CDR2 SYDVKM. The CDR3 extends over 12 amino acids.